The clone carrying this T cell receptor (beta chain) came up once. Its cognate antigen is unknown. Trimming took 7 bases from V and 5 from J, leaving 6 bases between them. CDR1 is MDHEN and CDR2 is SYDVKM in the germline V gene. The length of the CDR3 is 12 residues. This specimen comes from a study of identical twins. Findings of the study overall: Within cord blood, abundant beta clonotypes carried fewer insertions, but memory repertoires showed no such trend.

Template switching added a universal primer site, and cDNA bore unique molecular identifiers. TCRdb re-called the 5' RACE reads with MiXCR, one entry per CDR3 protein. The sample holds 1,800,000 or so distinct CDR3 sequences, roughly a third seen once. What was sequenced was cord blood. The sequence was obtained from a newborn girl in good health. The chain carries TRBV28 and TRBJ2-6; tentative D call: TRBD2 (5 bases). The CDR3 sequence is CASTGRANVLTF. The CDR3 DNA is TGTGCCAGCACCGGGAGGGCCAACGTCCTGACTTTC.